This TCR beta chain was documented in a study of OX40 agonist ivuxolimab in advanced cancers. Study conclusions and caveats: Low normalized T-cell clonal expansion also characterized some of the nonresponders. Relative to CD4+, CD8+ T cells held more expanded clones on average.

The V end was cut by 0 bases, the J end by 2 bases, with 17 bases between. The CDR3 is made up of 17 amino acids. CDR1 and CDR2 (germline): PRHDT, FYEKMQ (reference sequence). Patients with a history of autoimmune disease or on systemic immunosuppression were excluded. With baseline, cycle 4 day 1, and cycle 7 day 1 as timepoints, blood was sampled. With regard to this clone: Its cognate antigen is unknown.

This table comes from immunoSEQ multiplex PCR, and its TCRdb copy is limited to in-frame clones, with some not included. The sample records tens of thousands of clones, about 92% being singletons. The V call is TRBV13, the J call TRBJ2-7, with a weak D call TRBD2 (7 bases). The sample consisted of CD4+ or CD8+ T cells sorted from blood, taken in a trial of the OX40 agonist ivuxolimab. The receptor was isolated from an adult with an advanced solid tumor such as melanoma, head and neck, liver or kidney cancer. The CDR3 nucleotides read TGTGCCAGCAGCTTAGGTTTTAGGGGGGGGCTCCCCTACGAGCAGTACTTC. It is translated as CASSLGFRGGLPYEQYF. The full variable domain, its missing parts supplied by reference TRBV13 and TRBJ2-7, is AAGVIQSPRHLIKEKRETATLKCYPIPRHDTVYWYQQGPGQDPQFLISFYEKMQSDKGSIPDRFSAQQFSDYHSELNMSSLELGDSALYFCASSLGFRGGLPYEQYFGPGTRLTVT.